Presented here are 9 T cell receptor beta chains from one specimen sequenced in a study of regulatory T cells (dated by TCRdb to about 2018). What the work shows at the level of the full study, not this receptor alone: Enrichment for hydrophobic residues at CDR3 positions 6 and 7 was found in conventional CD4+ T cells from CD3G-deficient patients, suggesting more self-reactive specificities.

What these receptors recognize is not known. Library preparation employed the immunoSEQ multiplex PCR assay. For the multiplex PCR, 52 forward TRBV primers and 13 reverse TRBJ primers were used, and amplification bias was corrected with both assay-based and computational methods. The table was pulled from immuneACCESS by TCRdb, which kept in-frame rearrangements only. Such tables lose some clones; where checked, under half of the loss comes from unresolved V genes, and the rest has no known cause. Counted in this sample were 20,000 to 25,000 clones; more than 70% of them appeared once. Clones ranked in the top ten supply approximately 1.3% of the sample. Sample: conventional CD4+ T cells sorted from blood. The receptors derive from a child aged 5-17 years with CD3G deficiency.

The chain has TRBV5-1 and TRBJ2-7; D is unresolved. Per the germline V gene, CDR1 is SGHRS and CDR2 is YFSETQ. The CDR3 extends over 13 amino acids. The V gene lost 2 bases and the J gene lost 6 bases, with 12 bases spanning the gap. CDR3 sequence reads: CASSFGPSGEQYF. CDR3 nucleotide sequence: TGCGCCAGCAGCTTTGGGCCTTCTGGCGAGCAGTACTTC.

This rearrangement joins TRBV28 to TRBJ2-1, with D possibly being TRBD2 (5 bases). Germline CDR1 MDHEN, CDR2 SYDVKM. Deletions cut 4 bases from V and 4 bases from J, with 20 bases between. This CDR3 comprises 17 residues. The CDR3 DNA follows: TGTGCCAGCAGTTCCCCTCGGGGTAGGGCACAGTACAATGAGCAGTTCTTC. Translated, it gives CASSSPRGRAQYNEQFF.

The V gene is TRBV7-9, the J gene TRBJ2-2; no definite D call. The germline gives CDR1 SEHNR, CDR2 FQNEAQ (reference sequence). This CDR3 is 13 amino acids long. V lost 4 bases and J 3 bases, leaving 6 bases between the germline ends. The CDR3 DNA reads as TGTGCCAGCAGCTCGGTGGACACCGGGGAGCTGTTTTTT. Protein: CASSSVDTGELFF.

The chain employs TRBV10-3 and TRBJ2-2; D remains ambiguous. The CDR3 contains 12 residues. Looked up from germline, CDR1 is ENHRY and CDR2 is SYGVKD. V dropped 4 bases and J dropped 7 bases, with 7 bases sitting between them. In DNA form, the CDR3 reads TGTGCCATCAGTGTGGACGGCGGGGAGCTGTTTTTT. This encodes CAISVDGGELFF.

This clone has just one count. Written as DNA, the CDR3 is TGCGCCAGCAGCTTGGGGACTGCTAACTATGGCTACACCTTC. This gives the protein CASSLGTANYGYTF. The chain joins TRBV5-1 to TRBJ1-2; D gene unclear. Germline values: CDR1 SGHRS, CDR2 YFSETQ. Trimming stripped 0 bases from V and 0 bases from J, with 6 bases between. The CDR3 consists of 14 residues.

This clone was seen once. The chain employs TRBV30 and TRBJ2-5; D is undetermined. The CDR3 is 13 amino acids. From germline, CDR1 is GTSNPN and CDR2 SVGIG (reference sequence). V was cut by 2 bases and J by 5 bases, with 12 bases left in between. The CDR3 loop reads CAWSKELGETQYF. CDR3 nucleotide sequence: TGTGCCTGGAGTAAGGAGCTGGGGGAGACCCAGTACTTC.

This chain joins TRBV5-1 and TRBJ2-1, with a weak D call TRBD2 (6 bases). Per the germline V gene, CDR1 is SGHRS and CDR2 is YFSETQ. Between the trimmed V and J ends, which lost 3 bases and 5 bases, there was a span of 21 bases. The CDR3 length is 17 residues. CDR3 residues: CASSSTGATGVDNEQFF. In DNA form, the CDR3 reads TGCGCCAGCAGCTCCACGGGTGCCACGGGAGTAGACAATGAGCAGTTCTTC.

The chain uses TRBV28 and TRBJ2-5; D not resolved. CDR3 size: 11 residues. The V gene lost 4 bases and the J gene lost 2 bases, with 2 bases spanning the gap. Germline V gene lookup returns CDR1 MDHEN and CDR2 SYDVKM. This chain's CDR3 is CASSSQETQYF. The CDR3, as DNA: TGTGCCAGCAGTTCACAAGAGACCCAGTACTTC.

The chain uses TRBV6-1 and TRBJ1-2; TRBD1 agrees at 9 bases. The V gene end was trimmed by 8 bases and the J gene end by 5 bases; junction bases not matched to a gene: 9. The CDR3 is 14 residues long. Germline loops: CDR1 MNHNS, CDR2 SASEGT. CDR3 amino acids: CASGKTGTGYGYTF. In nucleotides, the CDR3 is TGTGCCAGCGGCAAGACAGGGACAGGGTATGGCTACACCTTC.